Listed below are T cell receptor beta chains from one sample, sequenced in a study of cytotoxic CD8 clonotypes in ibrutinib-treated CLL. This table comes from immunoSEQ multiplex PCR, and its TCRdb copy is limited to in-frame clones, with some not included. This table has approximately 200,000 clones, over 55% appearing once. The sample consisted of PBMCs, taken after 24 months of ibrutinib treatment. These receptors were collected from a human donor with chronic lymphocytic leukemia. Both conserved end residues are part of each CDR3. The D gene is left open where the match is weak. For some rows the clone size is stated as once, few or many, or as a class when expanded; others skip it.

d_gene | abundance | j_gene | v_gene | CDR3nt | CDR3aa
TRBD2 | NA | TRBJ2-7 | TRBV15 | TGTGCCACCAGCAGATTGGTCCGCGCGGGAGACCGCGAGCAGTACTTC | CATSRLVRAGDREQYF
TRBD2 | once | TRBJ2-5 | TRBV19 | TGTGCCAGTAGTATCTACGGGGGGGCAGTCAAGGAGACCCAGTACTTC | CASSIYGGAVKETQYF
NA | few | TRBJ1-2 | TRBV7-2 | TGTGCCAGCAGCTTAGCTTCGACAGATGGCTACACCTTC | CASSLASTDGYTF
NA | few | TRBJ2-5 | TRBV10-1 | TGCGCCAGCAGTGGAGGGGAGACCCAGTACTTC | CASSGGETQYF
NA | NA | TRBJ2-2 | TRBV18 | TGTGCCAGCTCCGATCCCGGGGAGCTGTTTTTT | CASSDPGELFF
NA | NA | TRBJ1-2 | TRBV27 | TGTGCCAGCAGTTCACAGGGAAGGAATAACTATGGCTACACCTTC | CASSSQGRNNYGYTF
NA | NA | TRBJ2-2 | TRBV15 | TGTGCCACCTTAGCACAAACCGGCACCGGGGAGCTGTTTTTT | CATLAQTGTGELFF
NA | NA | TRBJ2-5 | TRBV7-8 | TGTGCCAGCAGCTTGACAGGAGGAGAGACCCAGTACTTC | CASSLTGGETQYF
TRBD1 | NA | TRBJ2-7 | TRBV4-3 | TGCGCCAGCAGCCAAGACGTGACAGGGCCCTACGAGCAGTACTTC | CASSQDVTGPYEQYF
NA | once | TRBJ1-2 | TRBV20-1 | TGCAGTGCCACTAGAGGCTACACCTTC | CSATRGYTF
NA | NA | TRBJ1-1 | TRBV5-1 | TGCGCCAGCAGCCCCACTTCAGGGGATTGGACTGAAGCTTTCTTT | CASSPTSGDWTEAFF
NA | NA | TRBJ1-2 | TRBV5-1 | TGCGCCAGCAGCACTGGACAGTCTAACTATGGCTACACCTTC | CASSTGQSNYGYTF
NA | NA | TRBJ2-2 | TRBV4-3 | TGCGCCAGCAGCCAAGCCGTGGCCGGGGAGCTGTTTTTT | CASSQAVAGELFF
NA | once | TRBJ1-2 | TRBV6-5 | TGTGCCAGCAGTTACTCGACGGAGGGGAACTATGGCTACACCTTC | CASSYSTEGNYGYTF
NA | once | TRBJ2-6 | TRBV7-6 | TGTGCCAGCAGCTCCCACGCCTCAAGACCGGGATTAATTTCTGGGGCCAACGTCCTGACTTTC | CASSSHASRPGLISGANVLTF
NA | NA | TRBJ1-1 | TRBV6-4 | TGTGCCAGCACCGGCCGGGCAGGGGTGAACACTGAAGCTTTCTTT | CASTGRAGVNTEAFF